This is a list of T cell receptor beta chains from one sample in a study. Only in-frame clones appear in the TCRdb table, and some are missing; sequencing was by immunoSEQ multiplex PCR. The profile shows 40,000 to 55,000 clones, 90% to 95% of them singletons. The source material was PBMCs. These receptor sequences come from a man aged 40-49 years with rheumatoid arthritis. Each CDR3 is given with its conserved first and last residue. The D gene is left open where the match is weak. Expanded clones get a size class; other rows say once, few or many, or leave the size out.

v_call	clone_size	d_call	j_call	cdr3_aa	cdr3_nt
TRBV7-6	.	.	TRBJ1-4	CASSLTLGPGLSEKLFF	TGTGCCAGCAGCTTAACGCTGGGGCCAGGGCTAAGTGAAAAACTGTTTTTT
TRBV12-3/TRBV12-4	.	.	TRBJ2-7	CASSLQDSYEQYF	TGTGCCAGCAGCTTACAGGACTCCTACGAGCAGTACTTC
TRBV19	.	.	TRBJ1-5	CASSADGSNQPQHF	TGTGCCAGTAGTGCAGACGGTAGCAATCAGCCCCAGCATTTT
TRBV5-4	.	.	TRBJ1-6	CASSLSASSYNSPLHF	TGTGCCAGCAGCTTGTCTGCGAGCTCCTATAATTCACCCCTCCACTTT
TRBV7-9	.	TRBD1	TRBJ1-1	CASSHKGAGTEAFF	TGTGCCAGCAGCCATAAGGGGGCAGGGACTGAAGCTTTCTTT
TRBV2	.	.	TRBJ1-1	CASSEATTGLGTEAFF	TGTGCCAGCAGTGAAGCGACGACAGGCTTGGGCACTGAAGCTTTCTTT
TRBV5-6	.	.	TRBJ1-1	CAAQVRGLTEAFF	TGTGCCGCTCAGGTGCGGGGACTCACTGAAGCTTTCTTT
TRBV28	.	.	TRBJ1-6	CASSLSNGQTSSYNSPLHF	TGTGCCAGCAGTTTGTCTAACGGACAGACGAGCTCCTATAATTCACCCCTCCACTTT
TRBV6-5	.	.	TRBJ1-5	CASRPGRYSNQPQHF	TGTGCCAGCCGTCCGGGACGTTATAGCAATCAGCCCCAGCATTTT
TRBV7-9	once	.	TRBJ2-7	CASSLYRGSSYEQYF	TGTGCCAGCAGCTTATACCGGGGATCCTCCTACGAGCAGTACTTC
TRBV30	.	.	TRBJ1-1	CAWSRQENTEAFF	TGTGCCTGGTCAAGACAGGAGAACACTGAAGCTTTCTTT
TRBV27	.	.	TRBJ2-2	CASSNPPNTGELFF	TGTGCCAGCAGTAACCCCCCAAACACCGGGGAGCTGTTTTTT
TRBV6-1	.	.	TRBJ1-1	CASSEETGTTAFF	TGTGCCAGCAGTGAAGAAACAGGGACGACGGCTTTCTTT
TRBV5-1	.	.	TRBJ2-7	CASSLTLDEQYF	TGCGCCAGCAGCTTGACCTTGGACGAGCAGTACTTC
TRBV25-1	.	TRBD2	TRBJ2-2	CAGSDYAAGSVTGELFF	TGTGCCGGCAGTGACTATGCAGCGGGATCGGTCACCGGGGAGCTGTTTTTT
TRBV6-5	.	.	TRBJ1-4	CASSKGGLGEKLFF	TGTGCCAGCAGCAAGGGGGGGTTAGGCGAAAAACTGTTTTTT
TRBV7-3	once	.	TRBJ1-1	CASSPRVEAFF	TGTGCCAGCAGCCCAAGAGTTGAAGCTTTCTTT
TRBV7-3	.	TRBD1	TRBJ2-3	CASSATTGGSTDTQYF	TGTGCCAGCAGCGCGACCACAGGGGGAAGCACAGATACGCAGTATTTT
TRBV19	.	.	TRBJ1-1	CASSMGGSYMNTEAFF	TGTGCCAGTAGTATGGGGGGGTCCTACATGAACACTGAAGCTTTCTTT
TRBV6-5	.	TRBD1	TRBJ2-7	CASSYRDRPYEQYF	TGTGCCAGCAGTTACCGGGACAGACCCTACGAGCAGTACTTC
TRBV6-2/TRBV6-3	.	TRBD2	TRBJ2-2	CASSGLAGASNTGELFF	TGTGCCAGCAGTGGACTAGCGGGAGCGTCGAACACCGGGGAGCTGTTTTTT
TRBV18	.	.	TRBJ1-5	CASSPRVLDSRNQPQHF	TGTGCCAGCTCACCACGGGTTTTGGACAGCCGCAATCAGCCCCAGCATTTT
TRBV24-1	.	TRBD1	TRBJ1-6	CATSDWRTGKSYNSPLHF	TGTGCCACCAGTGATTGGAGGACAGGGAAGTCCTATAATTCACCCCTCCACTTT
TRBV9	.	TRBD1	TRBJ1-6	CASSVAWTGGSPLHF	TGTGCCAGCAGCGTAGCATGGACAGGGGGCTCACCCCTCCACTTT
TRBV29-1	.	TRBD1	TRBJ1-4	CSVAPTGEGNEKLFF	TGCAGCGTTGCCCCGACAGGGGAAGGTAATGAAAAACTGTTTTTT
TRBV6-5	once	.	TRBJ2-1	CASSRTTYNEQFF	TGTGCCAGCAGCCGGACTACCTACAATGAGCAGTTCTTC
TRBV5-1	once	.	TRBJ2-7	CASSSEGPPPYEQYF	TGCGCCAGCAGCTCCGAAGGGCCTCCCCCCTACGAGCAGTACTTC
TRBV6-5	.	.	TRBJ1-2	CASSYPGRDGNYGYTF	TGTGCCAGCAGTTACCCCGGGAGGGACGGTAACTATGGCTACACCTTC
TRBV9	.	.	TRBJ1-6	CASSVAARVGPYNSPLHF	TGTGCCAGCAGCGTAGCAGCTAGGGTAGGACCCTATAATTCACCCCTCCACTTT
TRBV20-1	.	.	TRBJ2-6	CSASRGSGANVLTF	TGCAGTGCTAGTCGTGGCTCTGGGGCCAACGTCCTGACTTTC
TRBV27	.	TRBD1	TRBJ1-5	CASRDQGGGNQPQHF	TGTGCCAGCAGAGATCAGGGGGGAGGCAATCAGCCCCAGCATTTT
TRBV28	.	TRBD2	TRBJ2-2	CASRPSGLAGGVGTGELFF	TGTGCCAGCAGACCCTCGGGACTAGCGGGAGGGGTAGGCACCGGGGAGCTGTTTTTT